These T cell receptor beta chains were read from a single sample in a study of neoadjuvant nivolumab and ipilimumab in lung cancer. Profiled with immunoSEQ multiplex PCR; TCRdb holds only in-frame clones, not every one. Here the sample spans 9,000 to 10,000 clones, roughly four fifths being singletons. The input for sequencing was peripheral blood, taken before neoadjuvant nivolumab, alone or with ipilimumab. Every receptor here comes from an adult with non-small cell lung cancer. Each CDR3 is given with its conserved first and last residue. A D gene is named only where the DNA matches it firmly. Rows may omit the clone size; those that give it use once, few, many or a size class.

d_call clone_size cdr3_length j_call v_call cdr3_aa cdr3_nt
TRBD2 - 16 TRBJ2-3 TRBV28 CASSPWGLAGTDTQYF TGTGCCAGCAGTCCCTGGGGGCTAGCGGGAACGGATACGCAGTATTTT
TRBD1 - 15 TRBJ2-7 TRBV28 CASSPQGVAPYEQYF TGTGCCAGCAGTCCACAGGGGGTTGCCCCCTACGAGCAGTACTTC
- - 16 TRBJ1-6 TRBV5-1 CASSLAGRGKNSPLHF TGCGCCAGCAGCTTGGCCGGGCGGGGTAAGAATTCACCCCTCCACTTT
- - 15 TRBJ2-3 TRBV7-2 CASSLTGRHTDTQYF TGTGCCAGCAGCTTAACCGGGCGCCACACAGATACGCAGTATTTT
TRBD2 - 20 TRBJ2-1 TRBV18 CASSPPLGTSGRTFYNEQFF TGTGCCAGCTCACCACCGTTGGGTACTAGCGGGAGGACATTCTACAATGAGCAGTTCTTC
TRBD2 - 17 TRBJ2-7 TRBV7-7 CASSLSRTSGISYEQYF TGTGCCAGCAGCTTATCACGGACTAGCGGTATTTCCTACGAGCAGTACTTC
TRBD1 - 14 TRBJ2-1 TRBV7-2 CASRLTGAPNEQFF TGTGCCAGCAGGCTGACAGGGGCCCCAAATGAGCAGTTCTTC
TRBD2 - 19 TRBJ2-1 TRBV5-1 CASSLPGTSGRGSYNEQFF TGCGCCAGCAGCTTGCCGGGGACTAGCGGGAGGGGCTCCTACAATGAGCAGTTCTTC
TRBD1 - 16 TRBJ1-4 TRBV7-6 CASSSDAGGPSEKLFF TGTGCCAGCAGCTCCGACGCAGGGGGCCCGAGTGAAAAACTGTTTTTT
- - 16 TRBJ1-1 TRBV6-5 CASSYSIRRRLTEAFF TGTGCCAGCAGTTACTCGATACGACGGAGACTCACTGAAGCTTTCTTT
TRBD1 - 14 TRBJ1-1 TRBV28 CASSLDRLSNGAFF TGTGCCAGCAGTCTGGACAGGCTCTCAAACGGGGCTTTCTTT
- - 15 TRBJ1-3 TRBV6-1 CASLNFNAGGNTIYF TGTGCCAGCTTGAATTTCAACGCCGGGGGAAACACCATATATTTT
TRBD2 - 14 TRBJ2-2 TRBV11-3 CASSPRGGTGELFF TGTGCCAGCAGCCCCCGGGGGGGCACCGGGGAGCTGTTTTTT
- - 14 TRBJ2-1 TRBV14 CASSHGRAGNEQFF TGTGCCAGCAGCCATGGCAGGGCGGGAAATGAGCAGTTCTTC
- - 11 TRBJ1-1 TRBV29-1 CSVMEGTEAFF TGCAGCGTCATGGAAGGGACTGAAGCTTTCTTT
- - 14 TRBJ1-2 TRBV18 CASSLDGRIGSYTF TGTGCCAGCTCACTTGACGGGCGGATCGGTAGCTACACCTTC
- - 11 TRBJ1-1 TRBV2 CASSEFTEAFF TGTGCCAGCAGTGAGTTTACTGAAGCTTTCTTT
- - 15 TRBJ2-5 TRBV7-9 CASSLGSRVGETQYF TGTGCCAGCAGCTTAGGATCCCGCGTCGGAGAGACCCAGTACTTC
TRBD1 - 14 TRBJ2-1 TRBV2 CASSDRTGDNEQFF TGTGCCAGCAGTGATAGGACAGGGGACAATGAGCAGTTCTTC
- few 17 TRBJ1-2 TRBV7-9 CASSLAWDVPGLYGYTF TGTGCCAGCAGCTTAGCGTGGGACGTCCCGGGCTTATATGGCTACACCTTC
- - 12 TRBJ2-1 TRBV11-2 CASSSFRYEQFF TGTGCCAGCAGCTCGTTTAGGTATGAGCAGTTCTTC
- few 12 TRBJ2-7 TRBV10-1 CASSESWGEQYF TGCGCCAGCAGTGAGTCGTGGGGCGAGCAGTACTTC
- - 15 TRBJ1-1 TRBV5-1 CASSLFGTANTEAFF TGCGCCAGCAGCTTATTCGGGACCGCTAACACTGAAGCTTTCTTT
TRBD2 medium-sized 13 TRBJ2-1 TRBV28 CASSLAGAYEQFF TGTGCCAGCAGTTTAGCGGGAGCGTATGAGCAGTTCTTC
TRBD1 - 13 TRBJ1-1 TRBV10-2 CASGGQPNTEAFF TGCGCCAGTGGGGGACAGCCGAACACTGAAGCTTTCTTT
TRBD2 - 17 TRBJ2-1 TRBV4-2 CASSQAGAGGPGGEQFF TGTGCCAGCAGCCAAGCGGGGGCGGGAGGGCCAGGGGGTGAGCAGTTCTTC
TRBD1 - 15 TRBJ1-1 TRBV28 CASSFEGQGAGWAFF TGTGCCAGCAGTTTTGAAGGGCAGGGGGCGGGTTGGGCTTTCTTT
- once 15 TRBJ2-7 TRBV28 CASRLSYRRSYEQYF TGTGCCAGCAGATTGAGTTACAGGCGTTCCTACGAGCAGTACTTC